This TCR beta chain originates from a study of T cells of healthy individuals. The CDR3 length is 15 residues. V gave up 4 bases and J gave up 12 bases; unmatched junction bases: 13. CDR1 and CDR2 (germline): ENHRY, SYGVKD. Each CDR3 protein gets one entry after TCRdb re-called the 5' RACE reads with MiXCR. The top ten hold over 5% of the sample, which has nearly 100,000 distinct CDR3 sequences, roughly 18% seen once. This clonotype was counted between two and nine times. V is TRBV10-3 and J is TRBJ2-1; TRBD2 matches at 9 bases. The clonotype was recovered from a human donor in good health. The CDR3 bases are TGTGCCATCAGTGGGGGGGCTAGCGGGAAACCGGGGCAGTTCTTC. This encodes CAISGGASGKPGQFF.